This TCR beta chain stems from a study of T-cell memory formation after mild COVID-19. At the level of the study: The TCR clusters were mostly specific to one donor. Study observations and caveats: Whether day 37 second-wave clones are SARS-CoV-2-specific was not confirmed. Mainly CM and EM harbored the contracting CD4+ clones; mainly EMRA harbored the CD8+ ones.

The germline gives CDR1 LGHNA, CDR2 YNFKEQ. Trimming took off 0 bases at V and 1 base at J, with 18 bases between the two ends. The CDR3 spans 18 residues. On this clonotype itself: Antigen specificity is unknown.

Libraries for TCRalpha and TCRbeta carried sample barcodes and unique molecular identifiers via 5'RACE. TCRdb independently ran MiXCR on the 5' RACE reads; one entry per CDR3 protein. The profile covers hundreds of thousands of distinct CDR3 sequences, with roughly 13% appearing a single time and about 24% taken by the ten largest. Material: PBMCs or a T cell subset sorted from them (not recorded which). The receptor was isolated from a man between 18 and 29 years old who had mild COVID-19 (a few samples of this study predate the infection). Cell type and time point are not known. V gene TRBV4-2 combines with J gene TRBJ2-5, with D perhaps matching TRBD1 (6 bases). CDR3 loop: CASSQEPGRRGIQETQYF. As DNA, the CDR3 is TGTGCCAGCAGCCAAGAGCCGGGCCGTAGGGGGATCCAAGAGACCCAGTACTTC.